This TCR beta chain was recovered during a study of neurological immune-mediated disorders (dated by TCRdb to between 2018 and 2020). Context from the whole study: Using UMI-based sequencing, the study compared peripheral blood TCR-beta repertoires from patients with HTLV-I-associated myelopathy (HAM/TSP), patients with multiple sclerosis, and healthy controls. The approximately 98 TCR-beta libraries included longitudinal samples, technical triplicates and paired sorted CD4+ and CD8+ T-cell subsets alongside PBMC samples. The cohort comprised approximately 67 subjects: approximately 15 HAM/TSP patients, 35 or so multiple sclerosis patients and approximately 20 healthy controls.

Healthy controls were blood bank volunteers in Maryland, USA. Unsorted PBMC libraries were generated from 2 million PBMCs stored in RNAlater at -80 °C until RNA extraction. Peripheral blood was subjected to Ficoll-Hypaque density gradient centrifugation to isolate PBMCs, which were then cryopreserved in liquid nitrogen. cDNA synthesis used template-switch 5'RACE with a primer carrying a 10-nucleotide random unique molecular identifier tagging each TCR transcript. Over 170 million TCR-beta sequences, covering 15-18 subjects, were produced in each sequencing run. Total RNA was extracted with the RNeasy kit. TCR-beta VDJ regions were amplified with primers for the TCR constant region and the 5'RACE anchor, using the KAPA Real-time Library Amplification kit. Sample indexes and Illumina adaptors were added in a first PCR, after which library yield was increased in a second PCR. After Ampure bead purification, the roughly 650 bp TCR product was size-selected on a 2% E-gel SizeSelection system. Before pooling, library quality was assessed on a Bioanalyzer, concentration was determined with Qubit, and library quantification was performed with the Kapa Library Quantification kit. Paired-end 2 x 150 bp sequencing of the libraries was performed on an Illumina HiSeq 2500. To increase sequence diversity, roughly 24-31% phiX was spiked into each library pool. As for the authors' bioinformatics: Quality-filtered reads were processed with the UMI-based MiGEC pipeline, which removed over 80% of raw TCR sequences during error correction. IMGT germline references were used for aligning VDJ genes, and each clonotype was defined as a unique CDR3 amino acid sequence together with its V-J genes. VDJtools evaluated clonal expansion, Shannon diversity and CDR3 relatedness (CalcPairwiseDistances, ClusterSamples); CLCbio workbench built phylogenetic trees. A clone was classed as expanded if it had 8 or more unique UMIs, a cutoff based on coefficient-of-variation modelling across technical triplicates. TCRdb reworked the public reads: Q25 trimming with fastp, MiXCR clone assembly, productive beta chains retained. Here each entry gathers all rows of one CDR3 protein and keeps the most common genes and DNA. The V and J calls follow TCRdb's processing rather than the paper's. The sample includes 75,000 to 90,000 distinct CDR3 sequences, with about 9.3% observed a single time. The ten largest clonotypes hold about 1.8% of the sample.

Overall results and qualifications from the work: Expanded clones from different subjects shared no identical CDR3 amino acid sequences, which suggests that TCR-beta repertoires were private in all groups. TCR clonal expansion was greatest in HAM/TSP patients and smallest in MS patients, who ranked below even healthy controls.

Trimming takes 2 bases from V and 1 base from J, and the germline ends sit 16 bases apart. CDR3 length: 17 amino acids, cysteine to phenylalanine. CDR3 DNA only is kept here, 51 bases in frame from base 1. CDR1 MNHEY and CDR2 SVGAGI were looked up in the germline V gene. This clonotype came up many times. Its recognized antigen is unknown. Nothing much larger sits one base from this clone, and base qualities are not available. The sample comprised PBMCs. This TCR was sampled from a middle-aged man in good health. The sequence is built from TRBV6-5 and TRBJ2-3; D gene: possibly TRBD1, on 6 matching bases. The nucleotide sequence is TGTGCCAGCAGTTACGGGGGCAGGGTAGGGGGCACAGATACGCAGTATTTT. It translates as CASSYGGRVGGTDTQYF.